The subject of this entry is one T cell receptor beta chain. Its target is unknown. This CDR3 spans 14 amino acids. The V and J ends lost 5 bases and 5 bases respectively, with 13 bases between them. This sample is part of a study of T cells in localized non-small cell lung cancer. Study-level results: Uninvolved adjacent lung had the highest recorded T cell clonality, with tumor below it. Paired adjacent lung recovered a median around 60 of the top 100 tumor clones. Greater T cell density in blood accompanied longer overall survival.

Samples of adjacent lung lacking atypia were obtained no closer than 2 cm to the tumor margin. Using immunoSEQ multiplex PCR, the repertoire was profiled, and TCRdb retains in-frame clones only, with some absent. The table shows approximately 1,600 clones, with more than 20% occurring only once. This chain uses TRBV6-7 with TRBJ2-1; the D call may be TRBD1 or TRBD2 (5 bases each). TRBV6-7 is known as an ORF, though its function is uncertain. Sequences were derived from normal lung tissue next to the tumor, sampled before any cancer treatment. The TCR was taken from a man aged 40 to 75 with stage II squamous cell lung carcinoma. CDR3 protein: CASSVPGRHNEQFF. CDR3 sequence (DNA): TGTGCCAGCAGTGTACCGGGACGGCACAATGAGCAGTTCTTC.